The rows below give T cell receptor beta chains drawn from one sample of a study of cytomegalovirus exposure and HLA in healthy donors. TCRdb keeps only in-frame clones here, not all; method: immunoSEQ multiplex PCR. The sample consists of fewer than 100,000 clones, about 77% of them appearing once. The sequenced sample was PBMCs. The receptors originated from a male donor in good health and CMV-seropositive. The CDR3 runs from the conserved cysteine through the conserved F or W. A D gene is named only where the DNA matches it firmly. Size is omitted from some rows. Given values are once, few, many or a class for expanded clones.

TRBV11-2,TRBJ1-3,NA,few,CASSFQASGNTIYF,TGTGCCAGCAGCTTTCAGGCCTCTGGAAACACCATATATTTT
TRBV28,TRBJ1-6,TRBD1,NA,CASRASDRGNSPLHF,TGTGCCAGCAGGGCTTCGGACAGGGGAAATTCACCCCTCCACTTT
TRBV18,TRBJ2-5,TRBD2,NA,CASSPPSSSGRAKETQYF,TGTGCCAGCTCACCACCGTCGTCTAGCGGGAGGGCTAAGGAGACCCAGTACTTC
TRBV6-5,TRBJ1-4,NA,NA,CASRGLEGEKLFF,TGTGCCAGCAGGGGTCTCGAGGGAGAAAAACTGTTTTTT
TRBV30,TRBJ2-1,NA,NA,CAWSSSGEQFF,TGTGCCTGGAGTTCAAGCGGGGAGCAGTTCTTC
TRBV6-6,TRBJ1-1,NA,few,CASSYSGRGRGTEAFF,TGTGCCAGCAGTTACTCAGGAAGAGGGCGGGGGACTGAAGCTTTCTTT
TRBV7-9,TRBJ2-5,TRBD2,NA,CASSFSGGVRETQYF,TGTGCCAGCAGCTTCAGCGGGGGGGTCCGAGAGACCCAGTACTTC
TRBV2,TRBJ1-1,NA,NA,CASSRGGGGTEAFF,TGTGCCAGCAGCCGAGGAGGTGGCGGCACTGAAGCTTTCTTT
TRBV28,TRBJ2-1,NA,once,CASSLSGRGTYYNEQFF,TGTGCCAGCAGTTTGTCGGGTCGGGGGACGTACTACAATGAGCAGTTCTTC
TRBV7-9,TRBJ1-4,NA,few,CASSSWDGGKLFF,TGTGCCAGCAGCTCATGGGACGGGGGAAAACTGTTTTTT
TRBV14,TRBJ1-3,TRBD1,NA,CASSQVPDRGRRNTIYF,TGTGCCAGCAGCCAAGTCCCGGACAGGGGGCGAAGAAACACCATATATTTT
TRBV27,TRBJ1-6,TRBD1,NA,CASSTLGQGRHSPLHF,TGTGCCAGCAGTACTCTCGGACAGGGGAGGCATTCACCCCTCCACTTT
TRBV4-2,TRBJ1-6,TRBD1,NA,CASSHAQGSNSPLHF,TGTGCCAGCAGCCATGCACAGGGGTCTAATTCACCCCTCCACTTT
TRBV6-6,TRBJ1-1,TRBD1,NA,CATREGQGRTEAFF,TGTGCCACGCGTGAGGGACAGGGGAGGACTGAAGCTTTCTTT
TRBV7-2,TRBJ2-7,TRBD2,NA,CASSLALAGAEQYF,TGTGCCAGCAGCTTAGCTCTAGCGGGAGCCGAGCAGTACTTC
TRBV6-6,TRBJ2-7,TRBD1,NA,CASSYSTGVEQYF,TGTGCCAGCAGTTACTCAACAGGGGTTGAGCAGTACTTC
TRBV5-5,TRBJ2-3,TRBD1,NA,CASSLTTGTDTQYF,TGTGCCAGCAGCCTCACGACAGGGACAGATACGCAGTATTTT
TRBV19,TRBJ1-1,TRBD1,NA,CASSIDLTGGGEAFF,TGTGCCAGTAGTATAGATCTGACAGGGGGCGGTGAAGCTTTCTTT
TRBV27,TRBJ1-1,TRBD1,few,CASSPGQGNTEAFF,TGTGCCAGCAGCCCCGGACAGGGGAACACTGAAGCTTTCTTT
TRBV2,TRBJ2-1,TRBD2,NA,CASRASSGDSNEQFF,TGTGCCAGCAGGGCCTCTAGCGGGGATTCCAATGAGCAGTTCTTC
TRBV7-3,TRBJ2-5,NA,NA,CASSWDSQETQYF,TGTGCCAGCAGCTGGGACTCCCAAGAGACCCAGTACTTC
TRBV19,TRBJ2-7,TRBD2,NA,CASSIGSGGLTYEQYF,TGTGCCAGTAGTATTGGTAGCGGGGGCCTCACCTACGAGCAGTACTTC
TRBV10-3,TRBJ2-3,TRBD2,NA,CAISAGLAGGTDTQYF,TGTGCCATCAGTGCGGGACTAGCGGGAGGCACAGATACGCAGTATTTT
TRBV5-1,TRBJ2-2,NA,NA,CASSLGAGTGELFF,TGCGCCAGCAGCTTGGGGGCTGGCACCGGGGAGCTGTTTTTT
TRBV28,TRBJ2-1,NA,NA,CASSLNSYNEQFF,TGTGCCAGCAGTTTAAACAGTTACAATGAGCAGTTCTTC
TRBV19,TRBJ2-7,TRBD2,NA,CASSPGLVYEQYF,TGTGCCAGTAGCCCCGGACTAGTCTACGAGCAGTACTTC
TRBV18,TRBJ1-2,NA,once,CASSPEARGYTF,TGTGCCAGCTCACCGGAGGCACGTGGCTACACCTTC
TRBV13,TRBJ2-7,NA,NA,CASRVQGSSYEQYF,TGTGCCAGCAGGGTCCAGGGATCTTCCTACGAGCAGTACTTC
TRBV5-1,TRBJ2-1,NA,NA,CASRVLANGNEQFF,TGCGCCAGCAGAGTGTTAGCGAATGGGAATGAGCAGTTCTTC
TRBV27,TRBJ1-1,NA,few,CASSLYGYTEAFF,TGTGCCAGCAGTTTATATGGCTACACTGAAGCTTTCTTT
TRBV28,TRBJ1-1,NA,few,CASSFKGVREAFF,TGTGCCAGCAGTTTTAAAGGGGTGAGGGAAGCTTTCTTT
TRBV6-5,TRBJ2-7,TRBD1,NA,CASSYWTGRSYEQYF,TGTGCCAGCAGTTACTGGACAGGCCGCTCCTACGAGCAGTACTTC
TRBV4-1,TRBJ2-7,NA,NA,CASSQDPRYEQYF,TGCGCCAGCAGCCAAGATCCCCGGTACGAGCAGTACTTC
TRBV6-4,TRBJ2-3,TRBD2,NA,CASSDAASGSTDTQYF,TGTGCCAGCAGTGACGCGGCTAGCGGGAGCACAGATACGCAGTATTTT
TRBV5-4,TRBJ2-7,TRBD1,few,CASSFGTGGDEQYF,TGTGCCAGCAGCTTCGGGACAGGGGGAGACGAGCAGTACTTC
TRBV27,TRBJ1-6,NA,NA,CASSRPQVRNSPLHF,TGTGCCAGCAGCCGGCCCCAGGTCCGGAATTCACCCCTCCACTTT
TRBV6-5,TRBJ2-5,NA,NA,CASSYRDRDTGGTQYF,TGTGCCAGCAGTTACCGCGACCGGGACACCGGAGGGACCCAGTACTTC
TRBV28,TRBJ2-2,NA,NA,CASSPYTGELFF,TGTGCCAGCAGTCCCTATACCGGGGAGCTGTTTTTT
TRBV5-4,TRBJ2-7,NA,NA,CASSPANRVHEQYF,TGTGCCAGCAGCCCTGCCAACAGGGTCCACGAGCAGTACTTC
TRBV18,TRBJ1-4,TRBD1,NA,CASSLGTATTTNEKLFF,TGTGCCAGCTCACTCGGGACAGCGACTACAACTAATGAAAAACTGTTTTTT
TRBV6-1,TRBJ1-5,NA,NA,CASSAQGTRLNQPQHF,TGTGCCAGCAGTGCACAGGGCACTCGACTCAATCAGCCCCAGCATTTT
TRBV5-1,TRBJ1-5,TRBD1,NA,CASSLDRGGQPQHF,TGCGCCAGCAGCCTAGACAGGGGTGGGCAGCCCCAGCATTTT
TRBV5-1,TRBJ2-1,NA,NA,CASSLGGHEQFF,TGCGCCAGCAGCTTGGGGGGCCATGAGCAGTTCTTC
TRBV6-5,TRBJ1-1,NA,NA,CASSTYTEAFF,TGTGCCAGCAGTACTTACACTGAAGCTTTCTTT